One and the same sample provided the 5 T cell receptor beta chains below, sequenced in a study of T cell responses to AZD1222 COVID-19 vaccine. TCRdb's copy holds only in-frame clones and misses some; the assay was immunoSEQ multiplex PCR. The repertoire has 95,000 to 110,000 clones, around 90% of them found once; the top ten carry over 3.5%. Sequencing used peripheral blood, obtained on day 0 of AZD1222 vaccination. These receptors all stem from an adult in good health.

CDR3 DNA sequence: TGTGCCAGCAGTTACTCGCAGGGCTCTGGAAACACCATATATTTT. Residues: CASSYSQGSGNTIYF. The V and J genes are TRBV6-6 and TRBJ1-3, with TRBD1 as a possible D gene (5 bases). The germline CDR1 and CDR2 sequences are MNHNY and SVGAGI (reference sequence). CDR3 length: 15 residues. The V end lost 0 bases, the J end lost 0 bases, and 6 bases lay between the germline ends.

Details on this clone: The germline gene is not matched at one end of the junction; a read error may be the cause. The V call is TRBV6-4, the J call TRBJ2-7; D is possibly TRBD1 or TRBD2 (5 bases each). CDR3 size: 11 residues. CDR1 MRHNA and CDR2 SNTAGT come from the germline V gene. The CDR3 DNA is TGTGCCAGCAGTGACGCACAGGACGGGAAATTC. Translating gives CASSDAQDGKF.

The chain carries TRBV4-3 and TRBJ1-1; D is perhaps TRBD1 (6 bases). The germline V and J ends were trimmed by 0 bases and 1 base, with 15 bases remaining between them. Per germline, CDR1 LGHNA and CDR2 YSLEER. This CDR3 contains 17 residues. This chain's CDR3 is CASSQEGSRGGNTEAFF. CDR3 in DNA: TGCGCCAGCAGCCAAGAGGGGTCGAGGGGGGGGAACACTGAAGCTTTCTTT.

The chain joins TRBV29-1 to TRBJ2-4; D tentatively reads TRBD1 or TRBD2 (7 bases each). V shed 1 base and J shed 7 bases, with 11 bases lying between them. CDR1 and CDR2 from the germline V gene are SQVTM and ANQGSEA. The CDR3 runs to 13 residues. CDR3 protein: CSVEGQGGNIQYF. The CDR3 DNA reads as TGCAGCGTTGAAGGCCAGGGGGGGAACATTCAGTACTTC.

V usage is TRBV4-1 and J usage is TRBJ1-3; 8 bases are shared with TRBD1. Germline values: CDR1 MGHRA, CDR2 YSYEKL. The trim removed 1 base at V and 8 bases at J, leaving 13 bases unmatched. The CDR3 contains 17 residues. In DNA, the CDR3 is TGCGCCAGCAGCCAAGTTTCGATGGACAGGGTAGAGGACACCATATATTTT. Translation: CASSQVSMDRVEDTIYF.